Below, 21 T cell receptor beta chains from the same sample are listed, as sequenced in a study of blood T cell repertoires in COVID-19 (dated by TCRdb to 2019 to 2021). Preparation of the library involved the immunoSEQ multiplex PCR assay. Not all clones reach the TCRdb copy of this immuneACCESS table, which keeps in-frame sequences only. Checked studies attribute under half of the gap to unresolved V genes and leave the rest unexplained. The sample yields some 50,000 clones; around 84% were counted once. Clones ranked in the top ten supply about 3% of the sample. What was sequenced was peripheral blood. The receptors shown here come from a man aged 45 to 65 with acute or convalescent COVID-19.

V gene TRBV6-5 combines with J gene TRBJ1-2, with D hard to call. Trimming stripped 6 bases from V and 4 bases from J, with 6 bases between. The CDR3 consists of 11 residues. Germline assignment: CDR1 MNHEY and CDR2 SVGAGI. The CDR3: CASRQSYGYTF. The CDR3 nucleotides read TGTGCCAGCAGACAGAGCTATGGCTACACCTTC.

The CDR3, as DNA: TGTGCCATCAAACAGGGGTCTGGGGCCAACGTCCTGACTTTC. It yields the protein CAIKQGSGANVLTF. The rearrangement uses TRBV10-3 and TRBJ2-6; 7 bases align to TRBD1. This CDR3 has 14 amino acids. Germline CDR1 and CDR2: ENHRY and SYGVKD. J was trimmed by 1 base and V by 7 bases; bases with no gene match: 1.

This sequence joins TRBV5-6 and TRBJ2-5, with no clear D. The CDR3 loop spans 12 amino acids. CDR1 SGHDT and CDR2 YYEEEE come from the germline V gene. Trimming shortened V by 4 bases and J by 5 bases, and 9 bases separated the two germline ends. CDR3 region: CASSPRFETQYF. CDR3 nucleotides: TGTGCCAGCAGCCCGCGGTTTGAGACCCAGTACTTC. Supplemented by reference TRBV5-6 and TRBJ2-5, the full variable domain reads DAGVTQSPTHLIKTRGQQVTLRCSPKSGHDTVSWYQQALGQGPQFIFQYYEEEERQRGNFPDRFSGHQFPNYSSELNVNALLLGDSALYLCASSPRFETQYFGPGTRLLVL.

This chain links TRBV18 with TRBJ1-5; D not certain. The CDR3 is made up of 14 amino acids. Germline values: CDR1 KGHSH, CDR2 LQKENI. V dropped 2 bases and J dropped 2 bases, with 7 bases sitting between them. CDR3 amino acids: CASSPVRGNQPQHF. In DNA form, the CDR3 reads TGTGCCAGCTCACCAGTCCGGGGCAATCAGCCCCAGCATTTT.

The CDR3 spells CASSAQLNTEAFF. The CDR3 bases are TGTGCCAGCAGCGCCCAGTTGAACACTGAAGCTTTCTTT. This rearrangement joins TRBV7-2 to TRBJ1-1; D gene ambiguous. This CDR3 has 13 residues. V lost 5 bases, J lost 0 bases, and 7 bases lay in between. The germline V gene has CDR1 SGHTA and CDR2 FQGNSA.

The rearrangement joins TRBV7-3 to TRBJ1-1; 7 bases are a match to TRBD1. The CDR3 is 14 amino acids. With V trimmed by 2 bases and J by 1 base, 1 base remained unmatched. Germline V gives CDR1 SGHTA, CDR2 FQGTGA. Here the CDR3 reads CASSLGQENTEAFF. CDR3 coding DNA: TGTGCCAGCAGCTTAGGACAGGAGAACACTGAAGCTTTCTTT.

The chain recombines TRBV19 with TRBJ2-1; D is unclear. With 3 bases removed from V and 0 bases from J, the gap between germline ends came to 15 bases. The germline V gene has CDR1 LNHDA and CDR2 SQIVND (reference sequence). The CDR3 spans 17 residues. The CDR3 sequence is CASSIPAGGSSYNEQFF. For the CDR3, the DNA is TGTGCCAGTAGTATCCCCGCCGGCGGTAGCTCCTACAATGAGCAGTTCTTC.

The chain combines TRBV29-1 with TRBJ1-2; TRBD1 matches at 8 bases. With V trimmed by 4 bases and J by 3 bases, 7 bases remained unmatched. The CDR3 sequence is 14 residues long. Germline CDR1 is SQVTM and CDR2 is ANQGSEA. DNA for the CDR3: TGCAGCGTTGTTGAGGGACAGGACGACTATGGCTACACCTTC. Its translation: CSVVEGQDDYGYTF.

The chain combines TRBV19 with TRBJ2-3, with TRBD2 as a possible D gene (6 bases). CDR3 size: 15 residues. CDR1 LNHDA and CDR2 SQIVND come from the germline V gene (reference sequence). The V gene lost 1 base and the J gene lost 0 bases, with 8 bases spanning the gap. This CDR3 reads CASSIGSGSTDTQYF. DNA of the CDR3: TGTGCCAGTAGTATAGGGAGCGGGAGCACAGATACGCAGTATTTT.

The J gene is TRBJ1-1, the V gene TRBV4-1, with D unresolved. The CDR3 has 17 amino acids. With 4 bases removed from V and 6 bases from J, the gap between germline ends came to 24 bases. The germline gives CDR1 MGHRA, CDR2 YSYEKL. The CDR3 nucleotides read TGCGCCAGCAGCCGAACCGCACCGCTCGAGGCGAGCCCTGAAGCTTTCTTT. It is translated as CASSRTAPLEASPEAFF.

The chain combines TRBV11-2 with TRBJ2-3; tentatively, D is TRBD2 (5 bases). Germline V gene lookup returns CDR1 SGHAT and CDR2 FQNNGV. The length of the CDR3 is 18 residues. V was pared by 5 bases and J by 8 bases, with 29 bases between. CDR3 in amino acids: CASSPSYWEYQISGTQYF. CDR3 nucleotide sequence: TGTGCCAGCAGCCCATCATATTGGGAGTATCAGATATCGGGTACGCAGTATTTT.

The V call is TRBV5-6, the J call TRBJ2-2; no clear D. Trimming stripped 2 bases from V and 5 bases from J, with 7 bases between. The V gene's germline CDR1 is SGHDT and CDR2 YYEEEE. This CDR3 is built from 13 residues. CDR3 coding DNA: TGTGCCAGCAGCTTAATTTCGACCGGGGAGCTGTTTTTT. Protein sequence: CASSLISTGELFF.

The rearrangement uses TRBV18 and TRBJ2-1; 9 bases line up with TRBD1. J was trimmed by 6 bases and V by 6 bases; bases with no gene match: 15. This CDR3 is 17 amino acids long. The germline gives CDR1 KGHSH, CDR2 LQKENI. The CDR3 nucleotides are TGTGCCAGCTCCTCTGACGGACAGGGGTCTTTTACCAATGAGCAGTTCTTC. As protein: CASSSDGQGSFTNEQFF.

This rearrangement joins TRBV19 to TRBJ2-1, with 8 bases identical to TRBD2. Germline V lookup: CDR1 LNHDA, CDR2 SQIVND (reference sequence). The CDR3 loop spans 14 amino acids. J gave up 3 bases and V 8 bases, and 6 bases lay outside the gene matches. CDR3 DNA: TGTGCCAGTGGGGGACTAGGGGGCTACAATGAGCAGTTCTTC. Translation: CASGGLGGYNEQFF.

CDR3 loop: CASSPPGGANVLTF. The CDR3 nucleotides read TGTGCCAGCAGCCCGCCGGGTGGGGCCAACGTCCTGACTTTC. V usage is TRBV7-9 and J usage is TRBJ2-6; D is uncertain. The CDR3 is 14 residues long. Trimming stripped 5 bases from V and 3 bases from J, with 8 bases between. The germline V gene has CDR1 SEHNR and CDR2 FQNEAQ (reference sequence).

The rearrangement joins TRBV5-1 to TRBJ1-5, with 7 bases fitting TRBD1. The CDR3 totals 14 residues. Germline values: CDR1 SGHRS, CDR2 YFSETQ. Trimming cost V 4 bases and J 2 bases; bases outside gene matches: 3. In DNA, the CDR3 is TGCGCCAGCAGCCCCGGACAGGGCAATCAGCCCCAGCATTTT. It translates to CASSPGQGNQPQHF. The variable domain in full, completed from reference TRBV5-1 and TRBJ1-5, reads KAGVTQTPRYLIKTRGQQVTLSCSPISGHRSVSWYQQTPGQGLQFLFEYFSETQRNKGNFPGRFSGRQFSNSRSEMNVSTLELGDSALYLCASSPGQGNQPQHFGDGTRLSIL.

The chain is built from TRBV5-6 and TRBJ2-1; 9 bases agree with TRBD2. CDR3 length: 16 amino acids. Germline assignment: CDR1 SGHDT and CDR2 YYEEEE. Trimming at V came to 1 base and at J to 3 bases, leaving 5 bases not matched to a gene. The CDR3 here is CASSLLAGLGYNEQFF. CDR3 sequence (DNA): TGTGCCAGCAGCTTGCTAGCGGGACTGGGCTACAATGAGCAGTTCTTC. Combining the CDR3 with reference TRBV5-6 and TRBJ2-1 gives the whole variable domain DAGVTQSPTHLIKTRGQQVTLRCSPKSGHDTVSWYQQALGQGPQFIFQYYEEEERQRGNFPDRFSGHQFPNYSSELNVNALLLGDSALYLCASSLLAGLGYNEQFFGPGTRLTVL.

This chain uses TRBV4-1 with TRBJ2-3; TRBD2 matches at 9 bases. Germline V gene lookup returns CDR1 MGHRA and CDR2 YSYEKL. V trimming: 0 bases; J trimming: 4 bases; junction bases outside the gene matches: 8. The CDR3 is made up of 17 amino acids. DNA for the CDR3: TGCGCCAGCAGCCAAGATTTTGCGGGAGGGCCAGCAGATACGCAGTATTTT. It translates to CASSQDFAGGPADTQYF.

V usage is TRBV5-4 and J usage is TRBJ2-7; TRBD1 might be the D (6 bases). This CDR3 comprises 13 residues. V was clipped by 4 bases and J by 6 bases, with 14 bases between them. CDR1 is SGHNT and CDR2 is YYREEE in the germline V gene (reference sequence). The CDR3 sequence is CASSPGTSAEQYF. Here the CDR3 DNA reads TGTGCCAGCAGCCCTGGGACATCTGCCGAGCAGTACTTC.

A few counts support this clone. V and J are TRBV7-8 and TRBJ2-3; D may be TRBD2 (5 bases). The V end was cut by 0 bases, the J end by 5 bases, with 9 bases between. This CDR3 is 14 amino acids long. CDR1 is SGHVS, CDR2 FQNEAQ, per germline. The DNA for the CDR3 is TGTGCCAGCAGCTTAGCGGGAGATAGAGATACGCAGTATTTT. As protein: CASSLAGDRDTQYF.

The table lists this clone with a few counts. The CDR3 region has the DNA TGCGCCAGCAGCCAAGGGGGAGGAAAGAACACTGAAGCTTTCTTT. It codes for CASSQGGGKNTEAFF. The V gene is TRBV4-1, the J gene TRBJ1-1; no clear D. This CDR3 has 15 residues. Germline V gene sequence: CDR1 MGHRA, CDR2 YSYEKL. Between the trimmed V and J ends, which lost 1 base and 1 base, there was a span of 10 bases.